This paragraph reports one T cell receptor beta chain. Assay: immunoSEQ multiplex PCR; the TCRdb copy retains only in-frame clones and omits some. The data contain 150,000 to 200,000 clones, 85% to 95% of them singletons. V dropped 0 bases and J dropped 4 bases, with 8 bases sitting between them. The CDR3 consists of 14 residues. Germline CDR1 is SGDLS and CDR2 is YYNGEE. This entry comes from a study of control samples from healthy donors and cancer patients. The material sequenced was blood. The chain recombines TRBV9 with TRBJ1-3; no reliable D call. This sequence originates from a man aged 18 to 29 in good health. For the CDR3, the DNA is TGTGCCAGCAGCGTAGGGCTTTCAGGAAACACCATATATTTT. It specifies CASSVGLSGNTIYF.